This T cell receptor (beta chain) was recorded in a study of cytomegalovirus exposure and HLA in healthy donors. This CDR3 contains 15 residues. Looked up from germline, CDR1 is MNHNS and CDR2 is SASEGT. Trimming stripped 3 bases from V and 2 bases from J, with 14 bases between. The study, taken as a whole, reports: Among CMV-associated TCR beta chains, most appeared HLA-restricted in a later analysis. In a later analysis, parvovirus B19, influenza, CMV and Epstein-Barr virus appeared linked to several top co-occurrence clusters.

About this clone itself: The antigen is not known.

The study ran its PCR with 60 Vbeta and 13 Jbeta primers. Here immunoSEQ multiplex PCR was the method, and the copy in TCRdb shows in-frame clones only, minus some. Among more than 90,000 clones, around four fifths were seen once, and the ten largest hold around 4%. The chain uses TRBV6-1 and TRBJ2-7; perhaps TRBD1 as D (5 bases). The source of this sequence is a man aged 35-49 years in good health and CMV-seronegative. Sequences were obtained from PBMCs. The CDR3 bases are TGTGCCAGCAGTGATTTGAGGCAGGGTACCTACGAGCAGTACTTC. Translated, it gives CASSDLRQGTYEQYF.